This T cell receptor beta chain was identified in a study of OX40 agonist ivuxolimab in advanced cancers. Study summary: Ivuxolimab, an antibody acting as an agonist of OX40 (CD134), was used to treat patients.

This CDR3 is 15 amino acids long. The germline V and J ends were trimmed by 1 base and 3 bases, with 11 bases remaining between them. The germline CDR1 and CDR2 sequences are SEHNR and FQNEAQ (reference sequence). Clones were sequenced by immunoSEQ multiplex PCR, and TCRdb holds only the in-frame ones, with some missing. Among about 89,000 clones listed, approximately 90% were seen once. The TCR comes from an adult with an advanced solid tumor such as melanoma, head and neck, liver or kidney cancer. Sequencing was performed on CD4+ or CD8+ T cells sorted from blood, taken in a trial of the OX40 agonist ivuxolimab. The rearrangement links TRBV7-9 to TRBJ2-3; D may be TRBD1 (5 bases). The chain's CDR3 is CASSLGTTPTDTQYF. The CDR3 DNA is TGTGCCAGCAGCTTAGGGACAACACCTACAGATACGCAGTATTTT.